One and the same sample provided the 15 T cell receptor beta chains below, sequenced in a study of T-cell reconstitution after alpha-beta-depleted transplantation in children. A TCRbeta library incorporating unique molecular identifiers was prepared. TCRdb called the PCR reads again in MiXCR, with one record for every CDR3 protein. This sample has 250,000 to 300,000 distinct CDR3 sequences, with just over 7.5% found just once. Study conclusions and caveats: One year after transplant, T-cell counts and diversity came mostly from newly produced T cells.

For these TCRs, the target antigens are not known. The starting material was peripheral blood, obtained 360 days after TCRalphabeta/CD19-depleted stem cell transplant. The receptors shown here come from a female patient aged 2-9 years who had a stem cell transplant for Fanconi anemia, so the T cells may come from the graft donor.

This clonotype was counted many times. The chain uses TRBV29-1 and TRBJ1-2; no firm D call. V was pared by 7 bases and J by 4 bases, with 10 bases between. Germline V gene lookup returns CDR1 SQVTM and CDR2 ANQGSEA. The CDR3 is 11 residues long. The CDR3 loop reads CSALGPYGYTF. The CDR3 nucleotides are TGCAGCGCTCTGGGTCCCTATGGCTACACCTTC.

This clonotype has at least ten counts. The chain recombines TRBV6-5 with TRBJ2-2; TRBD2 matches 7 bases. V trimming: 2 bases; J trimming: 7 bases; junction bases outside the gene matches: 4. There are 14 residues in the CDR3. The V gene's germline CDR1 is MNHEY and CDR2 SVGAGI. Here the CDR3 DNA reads TGTGCCAGCAGTTACGCCGGGGGGTTCGGGGAGCTGTTTTTT. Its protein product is CASSYAGGFGELFF.

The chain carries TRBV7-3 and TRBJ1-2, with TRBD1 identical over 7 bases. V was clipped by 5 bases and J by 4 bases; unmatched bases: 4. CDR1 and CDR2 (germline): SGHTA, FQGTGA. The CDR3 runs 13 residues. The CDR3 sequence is CASSQGGGYGYTF. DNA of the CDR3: TGTGCCAGCAGCCAGGGGGGAGGCTATGGCTACACCTTC.

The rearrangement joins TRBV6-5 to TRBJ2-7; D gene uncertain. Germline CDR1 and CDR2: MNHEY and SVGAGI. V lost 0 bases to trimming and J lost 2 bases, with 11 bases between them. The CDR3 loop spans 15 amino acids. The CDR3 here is CASSYSSVGAYEQYV. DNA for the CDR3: TGTGCCAGCAGTTACTCGAGTGTAGGAGCCTACGAGCAGTACGTC.

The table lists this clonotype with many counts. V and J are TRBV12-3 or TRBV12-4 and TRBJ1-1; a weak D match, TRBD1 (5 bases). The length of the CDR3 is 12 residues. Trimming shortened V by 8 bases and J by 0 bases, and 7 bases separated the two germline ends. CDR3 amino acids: CASGTLNTEAFF. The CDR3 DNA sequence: TGTGCCAGCGGGACCTTGAACACTGAAGCTTTCTTT.

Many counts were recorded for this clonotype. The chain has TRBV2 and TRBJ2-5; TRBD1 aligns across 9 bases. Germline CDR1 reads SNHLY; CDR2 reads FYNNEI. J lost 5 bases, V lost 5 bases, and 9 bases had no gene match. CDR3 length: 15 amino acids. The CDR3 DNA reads TGTGCCAGCAGTACCCCGACAGGGGGATTGGAGACCCAGTACTTC. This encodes CASSTPTGGLETQYF.

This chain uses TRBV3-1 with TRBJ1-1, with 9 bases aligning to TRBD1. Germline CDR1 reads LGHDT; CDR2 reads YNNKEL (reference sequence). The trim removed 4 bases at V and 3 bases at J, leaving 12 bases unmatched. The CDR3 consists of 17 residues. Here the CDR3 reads CASSPTDRGRGDTEAFF. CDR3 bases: TGTGCCAGCAGCCCCACGGACAGGGGTAGAGGGGACACTGAAGCTTTCTTT.

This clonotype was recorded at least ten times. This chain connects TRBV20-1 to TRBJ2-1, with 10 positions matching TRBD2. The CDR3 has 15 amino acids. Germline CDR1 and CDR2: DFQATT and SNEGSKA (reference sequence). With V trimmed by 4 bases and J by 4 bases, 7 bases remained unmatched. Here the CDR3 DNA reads TGCAGTGCTAACCCCAGGACTAGCGGATACAATGAGCAGTTCTTC. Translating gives CSANPRTSGYNEQFF.

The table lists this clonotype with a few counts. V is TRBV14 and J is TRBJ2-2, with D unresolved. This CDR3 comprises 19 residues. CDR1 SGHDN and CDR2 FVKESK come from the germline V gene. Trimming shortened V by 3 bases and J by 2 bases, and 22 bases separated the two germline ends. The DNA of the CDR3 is TGTGCCAGCAGCCAGCGGAAGACTGTTTCAGGCCGAAACACCGGGGAGCTGTTTTTT. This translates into CASSQRKTVSGRNTGELFF.

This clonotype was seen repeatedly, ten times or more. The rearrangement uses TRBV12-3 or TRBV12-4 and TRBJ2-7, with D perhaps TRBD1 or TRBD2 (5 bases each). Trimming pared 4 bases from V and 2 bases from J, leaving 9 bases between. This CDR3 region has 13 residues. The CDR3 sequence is CASSYRTPYEQYF. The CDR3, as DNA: TGTGCCAGCAGTTACAGGACTCCCTACGAGCAGTACTTC.

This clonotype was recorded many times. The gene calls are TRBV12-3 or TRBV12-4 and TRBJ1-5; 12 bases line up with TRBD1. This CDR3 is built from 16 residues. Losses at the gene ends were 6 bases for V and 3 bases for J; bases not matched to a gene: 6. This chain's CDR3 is CASSIGTGGPNQPQHF. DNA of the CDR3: TGTGCCAGCAGCATCGGGACAGGGGGCCCCAATCAGCCCCAGCATTTT.

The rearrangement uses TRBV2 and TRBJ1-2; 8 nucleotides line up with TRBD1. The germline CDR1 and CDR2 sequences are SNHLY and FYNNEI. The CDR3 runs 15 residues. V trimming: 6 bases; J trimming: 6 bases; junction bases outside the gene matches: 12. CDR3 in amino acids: CASRSGGLSPDGYTF. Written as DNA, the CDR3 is TGTGCCAGCAGGTCAGGGGGCCTCTCTCCTGATGGCTACACCTTC.

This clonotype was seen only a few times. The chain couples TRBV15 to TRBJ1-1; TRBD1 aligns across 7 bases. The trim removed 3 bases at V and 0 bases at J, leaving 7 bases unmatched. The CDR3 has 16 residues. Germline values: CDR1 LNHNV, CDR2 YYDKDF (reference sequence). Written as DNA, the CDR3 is TGTGCCACCAGCAGGGACAGGAAGGAGGTGAACACTGAAGCTTTCTTT. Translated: CATSRDRKEVNTEAFF.

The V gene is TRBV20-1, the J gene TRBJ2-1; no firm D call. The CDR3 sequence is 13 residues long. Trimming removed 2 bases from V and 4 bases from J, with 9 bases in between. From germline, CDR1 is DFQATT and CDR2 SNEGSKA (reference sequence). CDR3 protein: CSARMPDYNEQFF. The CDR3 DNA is TGCAGTGCTAGAATGCCGGATTACAATGAGCAGTTCTTC.

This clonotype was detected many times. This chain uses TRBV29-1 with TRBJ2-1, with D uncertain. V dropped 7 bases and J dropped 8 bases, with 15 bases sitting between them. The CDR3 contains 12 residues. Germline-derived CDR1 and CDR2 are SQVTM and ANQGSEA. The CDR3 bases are TGCAGCGCTTTACACCCCTCGGATGAGCAGTTCTTC. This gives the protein CSALHPSDEQFF.